There are a few counts of the clone carrying this T cell receptor beta chain. The antigen remains unidentified. Construction of TCR beta libraries was performed using quantitative 5'-RACE with molecular barcodes. TCRdb analysed the 5' RACE reads with MiXCR anew, one entry per CDR3 protein. The data show roughly 130,000 distinct CDR3 sequences, roughly 8% seen once. CDR3 length: 15 residues. The germline V gene has CDR1 SGHTA and CDR2 FQGNSA. V was pared by 4 bases and J by 2 bases, with 5 bases of the junction left unmatched. The data derive from a study of CD8 T cells in ankylosing spondylitis. Study conclusions and caveats: Fewer than ten highly homologous variants made up a TCR beta motif that seemed to typify ankylosing spondylitis blood. Clones tied to disease were said to be significantly enriched in matched ankylosing spondylitis synovial fluid. Earlier literature documents some of the motif variants in reactive arthritis synovial fluid and blood.

This chain uses TRBV7-2 with TRBJ2-1, with 7 bases lining up with TRBD2. Sequenced sample: synovial fluid, either unsorted or a sorted T cell fraction (not recorded which). The receptor comes from a male donor with ankylosing spondylitis. The DNA of the CDR3 is TGTGCCAGCAGCTCACGGGGGGATCCCTACAATGAGCAGTTCTTC. Its translation is CASSSRGDPYNEQFF.